A single T cell receptor (beta chain) is shown here with its context. Here immunoSEQ multiplex PCR was the method, and the copy in TCRdb shows in-frame clones only, minus some. In the table there are around 80,000 clones, 95% to 98% of which are singletons. The data originate from a study of technical replicates of blood from several donors. The V gene lost 3 bases and the J gene lost 6 bases, with 10 bases spanning the gap. Germline CDR1 and CDR2: SGHTS and YDEGEE. The CDR3 has 13 amino acids. The chain combines TRBV5-8 with TRBJ1-5, with no clear D. The receptor's source is a human donor in good health. Sequencing used T cells isolated from PBMCs. The CDR3 nucleotides are TGTGCCAGCAGCTCTCTAGAGCCTCAGCCCCAGCATTTT. Translated, it gives CASSSLEPQPQHF.